Presented here are 5 T cell receptor beta chains from one specimen sequenced in a study of cytomegalovirus exposure and HLA in healthy donors. PCR employed 60 Vbeta and 13 Jbeta primers. Measured with immunoSEQ multiplex PCR; TCRdb has only the in-frame clones, and not every one. The sample holds 150,000 to 180,000 clones, about 70% seen once. Sequences were obtained from PBMCs. These receptors were taken from a man between 18 and 29 years old in good health and CMV-seronegative.

The V and J genes are TRBV19 and TRBJ2-3; 13 nucleotides line up with TRBD2. Germline lookup yields CDR1 LNHDA and CDR2 SQIVND (reference sequence). This CDR3 is built from 16 residues. V trimming: 2 bases; J trimming: 6 bases; junction bases outside the gene matches: 5. In DNA, the CDR3 is TGTGCCAGTAGTATAACTAGCGGGGGGGCCGGTGATACGCAGTATTTT. It yields the protein CASSITSGGAGDTQYF.

This clone was observed a handful of times. The V and J genes are TRBV27 and TRBJ1-2; tentative D call: TRBD1 (6 bases). Trimming took off 4 bases at V and 4 bases at J, with 16 bases between the two ends. CDR1 and CDR2 (germline): MNHEY, SMNVEV (reference sequence). This CDR3 region has 15 residues. The CDR3 loop is CASSSTRGGPYGYTF. The CDR3, as DNA: TGTGCCAGCAGTTCGACCAGGGGTGGGCCCTATGGCTACACCTTC.

The genes are TRBV6-1 and TRBJ1-2; D remains unclear. Between the trimmed V and J ends, which lost 0 bases and 12 bases, there was a span of 11 bases. The CDR3 consists of 12 residues. Germline lookup yields CDR1 MNHNS and CDR2 SASEGT. The CDR3 reads CASSEAGVRDTF. The DNA for the CDR3 is TGTGCCAGCAGTGAAGCTGGGGTGCGGGACACCTTC.

The chain uses TRBV9 and TRBJ1-1, with D tentatively TRBD1 (6 bases). This CDR3 comprises 15 residues. V was clipped by 3 bases and J by 1 base, with 13 bases between them. Germline CDR1 SGDLS, CDR2 YYNGEE. The CDR3 loop is CASSALGQPNTEAFF. As DNA, the CDR3 is TGTGCCAGCAGCGCACTGGGACAACCGAACACTGAAGCTTTCTTT.

The chain joins TRBV6-1 to TRBJ1-3; no definite D call. Germline V gives CDR1 MNHNS, CDR2 SASEGT. This CDR3 has 14 residues. Trimming took off 6 bases at V and 0 bases at J, with 9 bases between the two ends. CDR3 DNA: TGTGCCAGCAGAAACGCGTTCTCTGGAAACACCATATATTTT. It encodes CASRNAFSGNTIYF.